The 17 T cell receptor beta chains given below trace back to one sample, sequenced in a study of OX40 agonist ivuxolimab in advanced cancers. Sequenced by immunoSEQ multiplex PCR; TCRdb stores in-frame clones only, minus some. The data hold roughly 40,000 clones, with about 86% observed a single time. Sequenced material: CD4+ or CD8+ T cells sorted from blood, taken in a trial of the OX40 agonist ivuxolimab. The receptors come from an adult with an advanced solid tumor such as melanoma, head and neck, liver or kidney cancer.

The rearrangement links TRBV28 to TRBJ2-5; D is perhaps TRBD1 (6 bases). The ends were cut back, 2 bases at V and 4 bases at J, with 11 bases in the middle. The CDR3 totals 14 residues. Germline CDR1 MDHEN, CDR2 SYDVKM. The CDR3 DNA reads as TGTGCCAGCAGTTTAGAGGGGGTTAGAGAGACCCAGTACTTC. Encoded protein: CASSLEGVRETQYF.

The V gene is TRBV5-6, the J gene TRBJ1-2; TRBD1 matches 7 bases. CDR3 length: 15 amino acids. Germline CDR1 reads SGHDT; CDR2 reads YYEEEE. V gave up 5 bases and J gave up 4 bases; unmatched junction bases: 11. The CDR3 sequence: CASRPVGQKIYGYTF. Written as DNA, the CDR3 is TGTGCCAGCAGGCCGGTGGGACAGAAGATCTATGGCTACACCTTC.

J is TRBJ2-7 and V is TRBV2, with 9 bases that match TRBD1. CDR1 and CDR2 from the germline V gene are SNHLY and FYNNEI. The CDR3 is 14 residues long. Unmatched junction bases numbered 9, after V lost 6 bases and J lost 6 bases. CDR3 region: CASSQGQGYSEQYF. The CDR3 DNA follows: TGTGCCAGCAGCCAAGGACAGGGGTATTCCGAGCAGTACTTC.

V and J are TRBV6-5 and TRBJ2-1; 7 bases are a match to TRBD2. This CDR3 contains 11 residues. CDR1 MNHEY and CDR2 SVGAGI come from the germline V gene. The junction had 4 bases not matched to a gene; V was cut back by 7 bases and J by 10 bases. CDR3: CASTLGGEQFF. Written as DNA, the CDR3 is TGTGCCAGCACCCTCGGGGGGGAGCAGTTCTTC.

This clone has a handful of counts. This chain joins TRBV19 and TRBJ1-2, with TRBD1 matching 7 bases. Germline CDR1 reads LNHDA; CDR2 reads SQIVND (reference sequence). This CDR3 has 12 residues. Losses at the gene ends were 5 bases for V and 7 bases for J; bases not matched to a gene: 4. The CDR3 is CASSVGTVGYTF. CDR3 coding DNA: TGTGCCAGTAGTGTCGGGACAGTTGGCTACACCTTC.

This chain connects TRBV10-3 to TRBJ1-5; D unresolved. Germline-derived CDR1 and CDR2 are ENHRY and SYGVKD. The CDR3 length is 15 residues. V lost 2 bases to trimming and J lost 4 bases, with 12 bases between them. The chain's CDR3 is CAISEGVNTNQPQHF. CDR3 nucleotide sequence: TGTGCCATCAGTGAGGGGGTTAACACTAATCAGCCCCAGCATTTT.

In its sample, this clone was seen once. The chain joins TRBV7-8 to TRBJ2-6; no clear D gene. Germline lookup yields CDR1 SGHVS and CDR2 FQNEAQ. V dropped 1 base and J dropped 0 bases, with 7 bases sitting between them. There are 16 residues in the CDR3. Here the CDR3 reads CASSLEARSGANVLTF. The CDR3 coding sequence is TGTGCCAGCAGCTTAGAGGCGCGCTCTGGGGCCAACGTCCTGACTTTC.

V and J are TRBV7-9 and TRBJ2-7; D is unresolved. Deletions cut 5 bases from V and 7 bases from J, with 12 bases between. CDR3 length equals 12 residues. Germline assignment: CDR1 SEHNR and CDR2 FQNEAQ (reference sequence). CDR3 loop: CASSTDRREQYF. The CDR3 DNA sequence: TGTGCCAGCAGCACAGACCGCCGGGAGCAGTACTTC.

This chain links TRBV28 with TRBJ1-1; D unclear. V lost 5 bases, J lost 7 bases, and 8 bases lay in between. CDR1 MDHEN and CDR2 SYDVKM come from the germline V gene. The CDR3 consists of 11 residues. The CDR3: CASSRALEAFF. The CDR3 DNA sequence: TGTGCCAGCAGTCGGGCCCTTGAAGCTTTCTTT.

The V gene is TRBV19, the J gene TRBJ1-1; 11 bases fit TRBD1. CDR3 length: 15 amino acids. Germline CDR1 and CDR2: LNHDA and SQIVND (reference sequence). The CDR3 DNA is TGTACGAGTACCGGACAGGGGGCCCAAGACACTGAAGCTTTCTTT. It yields the protein CTSTGQGAQDTEAFF.

The V call is TRBV7-8, the J call TRBJ1-6, with 8 bases fitting TRBD1. From germline, CDR1 is SGHVS and CDR2 FQNEAQ. The CDR3 is made up of 17 amino acids. Unmatched junction bases numbered 13, after V lost 3 bases and J lost 9 bases. CDR3 nucleotide sequence: TGTGCCAGCAGCTTCCCAGGGGGCACGAGGATAAGTTCACCCCTCCACTTT. Translated, it gives CASSFPGGTRISSPLHF.

J is TRBJ2-7 and V is TRBV14; 8 bases match TRBD2. CDR1 and CDR2 (germline): SGHDN, FVKESK. The CDR3 is 17 residues long. V shed 2 bases and J 2 bases; nucleotides not matched to a gene: 11. The CDR3 sequence is CASSQYHGREEPYEQYF. CDR3 nucleotides: TGTGCCAGCAGCCAATACCACGGGCGGGAGGAACCCTACGAGCAGTACTTC.

J is TRBJ2-2 and V is TRBV7-9; 10 bases match TRBD2. Trimming took 4 bases from V and 3 from J; bases not matched to a gene: 5. The CDR3 contains 16 residues. Germline CDR1 and CDR2: SEHNR and FQNEAQ (reference sequence). The CDR3 DNA reads as TGTGCCAGCAGCTCAGCGGGGGGGCCAGACACCGGGGAGCTGTTTTTT. Its translation is CASSSAGGPDTGELFF.

The chain uses TRBV7-9 and TRBJ1-1; TRBD1 is a possible D gene (6 bases). This CDR3 comprises 15 residues. The V and J ends lost 3 bases and 3 bases respectively, with 14 bases between them. Germline lookup yields CDR1 SEHNR and CDR2 FQNEAQ (reference sequence). CDR3 loop: CASSLARTEYTEAFF. Here the CDR3 DNA reads TGTGCCAGCAGCTTGGCCCGGACAGAATACACTGAAGCTTTCTTT.

V is TRBV11-2 and J is TRBJ1-4; D unclear. CDR1 and CDR2 from the germline V gene are SGHAT and FQNNGV. The length of the CDR3 is 15 residues. V lost 2 bases and J 7 bases, leaving 14 bases between the germline ends. For the CDR3, the DNA is TGTGCCAGCAGCTTACGTCCGGGCGAGGGTGAAAAACTGTTTTTT. This translates into CASSLRPGEGEKLFF.

This chain uses TRBV6-6 with TRBJ2-3; 9 bases match TRBD1. J was trimmed by 4 bases and V by 6 bases; bases with no gene match: 11. CDR3 length equals 16 residues. Per the germline V gene, CDR1 is MNHNY and CDR2 is SVGAGI (reference sequence). CDR3: CASSAMSRDRADTQYF. The CDR3 DNA reads TGTGCCAGCAGCGCGATGAGTAGGGACAGGGCAGATACGCAGTATTTT.

The V and J genes are TRBV7-2 and TRBJ1-6; D gene unclear. Trimming pared 1 base from V and 3 bases from J, leaving 4 bases between. The CDR3 has 14 residues. Germline V CDR1 and CDR2: SGHTA, FQGNSA. CDR3 sequence reads: CASSLGGYNSPLHF. In DNA form, the CDR3 reads TGTGCCAGCAGCTTAGGGGGCTATAATTCACCCCTCCACTTT.